This TCR beta chain was sequenced in a study of T cell responses to AZD1222 COVID-19 vaccine. Study background: The study pooled second doses at about 4 or about 12 weeks.

The data were produced by immunoSEQ multiplex PCR, yet TCRdb's version contains in-frame clones alone and is incomplete. Of roughly 180,000 clones listed, about 85% are singletons. Regarding the study as a whole: The donor cohort was predominantly white British with a female majority, and clonal diversity may have been underestimated. There were vaccine-associated CD4 TCRs across spike, dominant at 160-218 and 743-854. Baseline antibody screening turned up just six or seven seropositive AZD1222 recipients.

In this sample, this clone turned up a few times. Its antigen is not known. Different DNA sequences within this sample yield the same CDR3. CDR3 length equals 13 residues. In germline, CDR1 is MDHEN, CDR2 SYDVKM. Between the trimmed V and J ends, which lost 6 bases and 1 base, there was a span of 9 bases. The rearrangement joins TRBV28 to TRBJ1-1; the D is unclear. The sequencing used peripheral blood, collected on day 0 of AZD1222 vaccination. The TCR was taken from an adult in good health. CDR3 bases: TGTGCCAGCAGACCGGGAGGGAACACTGAAGCTTTCTTT. Amino acid sequence: CASRPGGNTEAFF.